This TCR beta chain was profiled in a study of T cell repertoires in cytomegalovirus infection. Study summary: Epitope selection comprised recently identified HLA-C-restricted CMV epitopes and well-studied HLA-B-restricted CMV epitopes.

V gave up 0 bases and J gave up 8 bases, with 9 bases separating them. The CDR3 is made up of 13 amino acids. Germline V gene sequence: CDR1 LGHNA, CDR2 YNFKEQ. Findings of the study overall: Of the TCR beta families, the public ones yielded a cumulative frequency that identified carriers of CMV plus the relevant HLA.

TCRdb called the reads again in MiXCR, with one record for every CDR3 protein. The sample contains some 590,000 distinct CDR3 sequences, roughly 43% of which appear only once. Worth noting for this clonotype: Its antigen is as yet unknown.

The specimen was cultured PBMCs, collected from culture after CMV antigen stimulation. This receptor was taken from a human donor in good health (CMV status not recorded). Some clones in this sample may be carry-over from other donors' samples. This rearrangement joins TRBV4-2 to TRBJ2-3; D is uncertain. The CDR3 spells CASSQDPQATQYF. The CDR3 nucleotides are TGTGCCAGCAGCCAAGATCCCCAGGCTACGCAGTATTTT.